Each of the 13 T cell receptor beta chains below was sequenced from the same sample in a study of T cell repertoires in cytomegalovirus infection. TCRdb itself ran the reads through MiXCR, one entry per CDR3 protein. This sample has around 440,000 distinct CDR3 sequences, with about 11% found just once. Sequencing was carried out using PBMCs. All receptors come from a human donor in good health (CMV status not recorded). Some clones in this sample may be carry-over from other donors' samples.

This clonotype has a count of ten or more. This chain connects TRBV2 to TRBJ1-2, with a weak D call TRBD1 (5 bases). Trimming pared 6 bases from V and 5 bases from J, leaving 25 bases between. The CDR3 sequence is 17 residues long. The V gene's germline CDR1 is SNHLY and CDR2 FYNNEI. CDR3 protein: CASSERARTTQNYGYTF. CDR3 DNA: TGTGCCAGCAGCGAAAGGGCACGGACAACCCAAAATTATGGCTACACCTTC.

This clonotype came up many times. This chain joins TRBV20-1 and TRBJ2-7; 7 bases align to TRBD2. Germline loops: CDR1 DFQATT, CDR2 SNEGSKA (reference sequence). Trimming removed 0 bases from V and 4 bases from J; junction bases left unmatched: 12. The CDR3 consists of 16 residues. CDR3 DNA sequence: TGCAGTGCTAGAGATCCCCCTTGGGGGGGGGTATACGAGCAGTACTTC. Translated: CSARDPPWGGVYEQYF.

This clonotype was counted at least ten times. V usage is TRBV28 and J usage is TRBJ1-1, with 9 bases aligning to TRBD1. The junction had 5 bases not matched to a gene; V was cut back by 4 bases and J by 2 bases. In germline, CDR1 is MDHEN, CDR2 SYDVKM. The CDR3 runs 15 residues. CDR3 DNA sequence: TGTGCCAGCAGTTGGGGACAGGGTGGTAACACTGAAGCTTTCTTT. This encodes CASSWGQGGNTEAFF.

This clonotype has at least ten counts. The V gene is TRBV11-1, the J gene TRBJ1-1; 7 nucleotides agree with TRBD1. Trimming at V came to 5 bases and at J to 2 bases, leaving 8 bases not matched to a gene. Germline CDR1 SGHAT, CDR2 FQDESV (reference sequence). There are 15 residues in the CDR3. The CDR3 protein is CASSRTGTENTEAFF. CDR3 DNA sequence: TGTGCCAGCAGCCGGACCGGGACAGAAAACACTGAAGCTTTCTTT.

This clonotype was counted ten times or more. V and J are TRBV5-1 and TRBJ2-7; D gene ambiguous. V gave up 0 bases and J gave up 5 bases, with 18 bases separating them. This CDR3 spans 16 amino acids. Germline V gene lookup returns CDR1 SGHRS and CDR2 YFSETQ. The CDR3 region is CASSLDRLASVHEQYF. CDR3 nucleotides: TGCGCCAGCAGCTTGGATAGGCTCGCGAGTGTCCACGAGCAGTACTTC.

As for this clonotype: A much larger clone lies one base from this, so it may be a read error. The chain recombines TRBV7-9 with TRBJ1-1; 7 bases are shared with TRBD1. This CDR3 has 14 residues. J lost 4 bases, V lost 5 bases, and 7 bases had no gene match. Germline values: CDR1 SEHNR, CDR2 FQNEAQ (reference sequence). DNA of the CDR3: TGTGCCAGCAGCGACCAGGGGGGCGGCACTGAAGCTTTCTTT. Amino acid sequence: CASSDQGGGTEAFF.

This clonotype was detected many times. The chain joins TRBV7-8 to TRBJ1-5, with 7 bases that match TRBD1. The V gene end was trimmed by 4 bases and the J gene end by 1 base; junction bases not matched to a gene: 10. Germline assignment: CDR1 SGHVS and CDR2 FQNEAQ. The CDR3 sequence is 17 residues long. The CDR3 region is CASSSYRGTASNQPQHF. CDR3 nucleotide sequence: TGTGCCAGCAGCTCGTACCGAGGGACAGCGAGCAATCAGCCCCAGCATTTT.

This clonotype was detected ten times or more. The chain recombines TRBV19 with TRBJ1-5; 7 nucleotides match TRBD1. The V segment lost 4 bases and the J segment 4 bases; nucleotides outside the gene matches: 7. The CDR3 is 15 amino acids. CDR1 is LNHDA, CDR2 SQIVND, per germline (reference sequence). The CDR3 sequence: CASSSGTGENQPQHF. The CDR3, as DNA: TGTGCCAGTAGTAGCGGAACAGGGGAGAATCAGCCCCAGCATTTT.

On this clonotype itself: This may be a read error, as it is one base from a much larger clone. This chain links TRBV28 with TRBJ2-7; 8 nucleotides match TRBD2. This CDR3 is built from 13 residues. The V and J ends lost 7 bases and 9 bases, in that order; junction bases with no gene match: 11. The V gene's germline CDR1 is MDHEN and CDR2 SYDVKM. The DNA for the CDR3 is TGTGCCAGCACCCCCCTGGAGCGGGAGCTGCAGTACTTC. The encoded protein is CASTPLERELQYF. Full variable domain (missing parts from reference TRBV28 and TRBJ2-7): DVKVTQSSRYLVKRTGEKVFLECVQDMDHENMFWYRQDPGLGLRLIYFSYDVKMKEKGDIPEGYSVSREKKERFSLILESASTNQTSMYLCASTPLERELQYFGPGTRLTVT.

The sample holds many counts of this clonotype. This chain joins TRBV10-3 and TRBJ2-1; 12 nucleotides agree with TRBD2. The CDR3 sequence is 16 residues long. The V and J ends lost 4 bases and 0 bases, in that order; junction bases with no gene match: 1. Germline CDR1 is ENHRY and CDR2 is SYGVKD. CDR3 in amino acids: CAISGLAGVSYNEQFF. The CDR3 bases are TGTGCCATCAGTGGACTAGCGGGGGTCTCCTACAATGAGCAGTTCTTC.

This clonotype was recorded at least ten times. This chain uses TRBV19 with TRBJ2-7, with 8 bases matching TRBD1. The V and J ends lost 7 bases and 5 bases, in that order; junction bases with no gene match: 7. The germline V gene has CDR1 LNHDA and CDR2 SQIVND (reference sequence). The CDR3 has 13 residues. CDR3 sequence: CASTDRVKDEQYF. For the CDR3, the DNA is TGTGCCAGTACGGACAGGGTAAAGGACGAGCAGTACTTC.

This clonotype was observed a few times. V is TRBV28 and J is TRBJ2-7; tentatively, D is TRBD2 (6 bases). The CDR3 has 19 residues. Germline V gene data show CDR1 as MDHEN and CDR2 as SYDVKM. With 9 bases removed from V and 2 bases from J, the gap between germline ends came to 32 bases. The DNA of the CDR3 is TGTGCCAGAGAGGGAAGCGGGCGAGACAATTTCTACTATACCTACGAGCAGTACTTC. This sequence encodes CAREGSGRDNFYYTYEQYF.

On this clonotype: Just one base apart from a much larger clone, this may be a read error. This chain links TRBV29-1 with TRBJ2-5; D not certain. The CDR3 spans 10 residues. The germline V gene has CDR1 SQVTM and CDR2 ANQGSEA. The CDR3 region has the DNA TGCAGAGTATTACGGGAGACCCAGTACTTC. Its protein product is CRVLRETQYF.